The present TCR beta chain was sequenced within a study of CD8 T cells in Susac syndrome. CD8+ and CD4+ T cells taken from blood had their TCR beta sequenced. This CDR3 comprises 13 residues. Germline loops: CDR1 SGHTA, CDR2 FQGNSA. Trimming removed 5 bases at V and 7 bases at J, with 12 bases between. Random-hexamer reverse transcription was applied to about 0.45 to 1 ug RNA. The TCR beta CDR3 was amplified by immunoSEQ multiplex PCR across 54 Vbeta, 13 Jbeta. TCRdb re-called the immunoSEQ multiplex PCR reads with MiXCR, one entry per CDR3 protein. The sample has 90,000 to 150,000 distinct CDR3 sequences, about 92% seen once; the top ten hold roughly 0.088%.

V usage is TRBV7-2 and J usage is TRBJ1-5; no clear D. Specimen: CD4+ T cells from PBMCs. This receptor was taken from a human donor with multiple sclerosis. The CDR3 DNA is TGTGCCAGCAGCATTCGCACGGAGCAGCCCCAGCATTTT. It specifies CASSIRTEQPQHF.